Following are 30 T cell receptor beta chains from one sample sequenced in a study of blood T cell repertoires in COVID-19 (dated by TCRdb to 2020 to 2021). Receptors were amplified or captured by the immunoSEQ multiplex PCR assay. Entries here come from immuneACCESS through TCRdb and include only in-frame sequences with V and J called. Some clones fail to appear in such tables; in the studies checked, an unresolved V gene covers under half of the shortfall, and the cause of the remainder is unknown. This sample gives 70,000 or so clones in total; about 80% of them show up just once. The top ten clonotypes cover roughly a sixth of the sample. Sequences were obtained from peripheral blood. All receptors derive from a human donor in a cohort sampled during active COVID-19.

Regarding this clone: The junction departs from the called germline gene at one end, perhaps through a read error. This chain joins TRBV5-1 and TRBJ1-6, with a tentative D call TRBD1 (5 bases). CDR3 length: 13 residues. The germline V gene encodes CDR1 SGHRS and CDR2 YFSETQ. Here the CDR3 DNA reads TGCGCCAGCAGCTTAAGCGACAGTTCAACCCTCCACTTT. Protein sequence: CASSLSDSSTLHF.

The gene calls are TRBV6-5 and TRBJ1-4; weak D call: TRBD1 (6 bases). CDR3 length equals 14 residues. Trimming cost V 6 bases and J 7 bases, with 15 bases left between them. In germline, CDR1 is MNHEY, CDR2 SVGAGI. The CDR3 nucleotides read TGTGCCAGCAGACACGGGGGGCGTGGTGAAAAACTGTTTTTT. This translates into CASRHGGRGEKLFF.

The chain links TRBV12-5 to TRBJ1-4; 9 bases agree with TRBD1. Trimming cost V 1 base and J 7 bases; bases outside gene matches: 7. CDR1 and CDR2 (germline): LGHNT, FRNRAP. CDR3 length: 16 residues. The CDR3 nucleotides read TGTGCTAGTGGTTTGGCCGTGGGACAGGGACCTGAAAAACTGTTTTTT. Its translation is CASGLAVGQGPEKLFF.

The V and J genes are TRBV11-1 and TRBJ2-7, with D uncertain. CDR1 is SGHAT, CDR2 FQDESV, per germline (reference sequence). The CDR3 extends over 13 amino acids. Trimming shortened V by 2 bases and J by 4 bases, and 9 bases separated the two germline ends. The CDR3 sequence: CASSLLEPYEQYF. DNA for the CDR3: TGTGCCAGCAGCTTACTCGAGCCATACGAGCAGTACTTC.

The gene calls are TRBV11-2 and TRBJ2-6; 8 nucleotides align to TRBD1. The CDR3 is 19 residues long. The V gene's germline CDR1 is SGHAT and CDR2 FQNNGV. V trimming: 7 bases; J trimming: 1 base; junction bases outside the gene matches: 15. CDR3 residues: CASTVRQGATTSGANVLTF. In DNA, the CDR3 is TGTGCCAGCACTGTGCGCCAGGGGGCTACGACTTCTGGGGCCAACGTCCTGACTTTC.

This chain links TRBV12-3 or TRBV12-4 with TRBJ1-2, with D hard to call. CDR3 length: 13 residues. V lost 6 bases and J lost 0, with 8 bases in between. Written as DNA, the CDR3 is TGTGCCAGCAGCGTACTAACTAACTATGGCTACACCTTC. Amino acid sequence: CASSVLTNYGYTF.

The genes are TRBV7-8 and TRBJ1-5, with unresolved D. The length of the CDR3 is 16 residues. Germline CDR1 is SGHVS and CDR2 is FQNEAQ. V was cut by 4 bases and J by 6 bases, with 19 bases left in between. DNA for the CDR3: TGTGCCAGCAGCTCCGTAGCGGGTTTTGACATTCAGCCCCAGCATTTT. Translation gives CASSSVAGFDIQPQHF.

The chain recombines TRBV11-2 with TRBJ2-3; weak D call: TRBD2 (5 bases). Germline CDR1 and CDR2: SGHAT and FQNNGV. Trimming left V 5 bases short and J 6 bases short, with 9 bases between. The CDR3 spans 12 residues. The CDR3: CASSPWRDTQYF. CDR3 nucleotide sequence: TGTGCCAGCAGCCCCTGGAGGGATACGCAGTATTTT.

This chain connects TRBV13 to TRBJ1-4; the D is unclear. CDR3 length: 14 amino acids. CDR1 and CDR2 (germline): PRHDT, FYEKMQ (reference sequence). The ends were cut back, 1 base at V and 7 bases at J, with 10 bases in the middle. The CDR3 DNA sequence: TGTGCCAGCAGCTTAGCAGCGGTGGTTGAAAAACTGTTTTTT. Translated: CASSLAAVVEKLFF. The entire variable domain, with the rest obtained from reference TRBV13 and TRBJ1-4, is as follows: AAGVIQSPRHLIKEKRETATLKCYPIPRHDTVYWYQQGPGQDPQFLISFYEKMQSDKGSIPDRFSAQQFSDYHSELNMSSLELGDSALYFCASSLAAVVEKLFFGSGTQLSVL.

This clone was seen once. This sequence joins TRBV18 and TRBJ1-1, with D possibly being TRBD1 (6 bases). Germline V gene data show CDR1 as KGHSH and CDR2 as LQKENI. The V and J ends lost 6 bases and 0 bases respectively, with 14 bases between them. The CDR3 contains 15 residues. For the CDR3, the DNA is TGTGCCAGCTCGGCCCAGGGGACGATGAACACTGAAGCTTTCTTT. As protein: CASSAQGTMNTEAFF.

J is TRBJ1-2 and V is TRBV19, with TRBD1 matching 7 bases. This CDR3 has 12 residues. Germline CDR1 is LNHDA and CDR2 is SQIVND (reference sequence). The trim removed 10 bases at V and 4 bases at J, leaving 6 bases unmatched. CDR3 in amino acids: CATLGTAYGYTF. The DNA of the CDR3 is TGTGCCACCTTAGGGACAGCCTATGGCTACACCTTC.

This clone showed up just a few times. The chain links TRBV5-4 to TRBJ2-6; TRBD2 agrees at 11 bases. The germline V gene encodes CDR1 SGHNT and CDR2 YYREEE (reference sequence). V was pared by 3 bases and J by 0 bases, with 5 bases of the junction left unmatched. The CDR3 covers 18 residues. CDR3 coding DNA: TGTGCCAGCAGCTCTCTAGCGGGGGGCTACTCTGGGGCCAACGTCCTGACTTTC. The encoded protein is CASSSLAGGYSGANVLTF. Filled out from reference TRBV5-4 and TRBJ2-6, the complete variable domain reads ETGVTQSPTHLIKTRGQQVTLRCSSQSGHNTVSWYQQALGQGPQFIFQYYREEENGRGNFPPRFSGLQFPNYSSELNVNALELDDSALYLCASSSLAGGYSGANVLTFGAGSRLTVL.

The genes are TRBV12-5 and TRBJ1-2; D remains unclear. This CDR3 spans 13 amino acids. Between the trimmed V and J ends, which lost 3 bases and 2 bases, there was a span of 7 bases. The V gene's germline CDR1 is LGHNT and CDR2 FRNRAP. CDR3 loop: CASGFSGNYGYTF. DNA of the CDR3: TGTGCTAGTGGTTTCTCGGGGAACTATGGCTACACCTTC.

This clone was detected many times. V is TRBV4-1 and J is TRBJ2-6; TRBD1 matches at 8 bases. J lost 3 bases, V lost 2 bases, and 12 bases had no gene match. The CDR3 extends over 19 amino acids. The germline V gene has CDR1 MGHRA and CDR2 YSYEKL. CDR3 in DNA: TGCGCCAGCAGCCAACCCTTACGGACAGGGCGCCTTGGGGCCAACGTCCTGACTTTC. Protein product: CASSQPLRTGRLGANVLTF.

The chain links TRBV15 to TRBJ2-3, with D uncertain. The CDR3 loop spans 12 amino acids. The germline V gene encodes CDR1 LNHNV and CDR2 YYDKDF (reference sequence). Trimming left V 0 bases short and J 6 bases short, with 4 bases between. Here the CDR3 reads CATSRDRDTQYF. In DNA, the CDR3 is TGTGCCACCAGCAGAGATCGGGATACGCAGTATTTT.

The chain links TRBV11-1 to TRBJ2-7, with a tentative D call TRBD2 (5 bases). This CDR3 has 14 residues. Germline V CDR1 and CDR2: SGHAT, FQDESV (reference sequence). V was trimmed by 5 bases and J by 1 base, leaving 12 bases between them. The CDR3 region is CASSPASGSYEQYF. In DNA form, the CDR3 reads TGTGCCAGCAGCCCCGCGAGCGGTTCCTACGAGCAGTACTTC.

CDR3 nucleotide sequence: TGCGCCAGCAGTGAGTCGTCCAGGATCTACGAGCAGTACTTC. Its protein product is CASSESSRIYEQYF. V usage is TRBV10-2 and J usage is TRBJ2-7; no firm D call. The length of the CDR3 is 14 residues. Trimming stripped 0 bases from V and 3 bases from J, with 9 bases between. Germline V gene sequence: CDR1 WSHSY, CDR2 SAAADI.

The genes are TRBV3-1 (or the pseudogene TRBV3-2) and TRBJ1-1; D might be TRBD1 (6 bases). V gave up 4 bases and J gave up 4 bases, with 10 bases separating them. This CDR3 region has 13 residues. Germline V gene lookup returns CDR1 LGHDT and CDR2 YNNKEL (reference sequence). CDR3 DNA: TGTGCCAGCAGCCCGAACAGGGCCACTGAAGCTTTCTTT. As protein: CASSPNRATEAFF.

This chain links TRBV14 with TRBJ1-6; TRBD1 aligns across 7 bases. Germline CDR1 is SGHDN and CDR2 is FVKESK. V shed 5 bases, J shed 9 bases, and the junction held 4 bases outside the gene matches. The CDR3 totals 13 residues. DNA for the CDR3: TGTGCCAGCAGCAGGGGGCTAGGTTCACCCCTCCACTTT. Its translation is CASSRGLGSPLHF.

The chain is built from TRBV9 and TRBJ2-6; D is perhaps TRBD2 (5 bases). The CDR3 extends over 15 amino acids. Per germline, CDR1 SGDLS and CDR2 YYNGEE. Trimming removed 6 bases from V and 0 bases from J, with 10 bases in between. The CDR3 DNA reads TGTGCCAGCACCCCCGGGGTCTCTGGGGCCAACGTCCTGACTTTC. Translation gives CASTPGVSGANVLTF.

This clone occurred many times. The gene calls are TRBV11-2 and TRBJ1-2; no clear D gene. Trimming removed 3 bases from V and 7 bases from J, with 6 bases in between. There are 11 residues in the CDR3. Germline CDR1 reads SGHAT; CDR2 reads FQNNGV. CDR3 sequence (DNA): TGTGCCAGCAGCTTGCGGTCTGGCTACACCTTC. Protein product: CASSLRSGYTF.

The rearrangement links TRBV11-2 to TRBJ2-7; D possibly corresponds to TRBD2 (5 bases). The CDR3 runs to 14 residues. Germline V gene lookup returns CDR1 SGHAT and CDR2 FQNNGV. V dropped 6 bases and J dropped 1 base, with 13 bases sitting between them. The CDR3 sequence is CASSSPGGSYEQYF. CDR3 DNA: TGTGCCAGCAGTAGTCCAGGAGGTTCCTACGAGCAGTACTTC.

The chain employs TRBV10-1 and TRBJ2-5; 9 bases align to TRBD1. Germline lookup yields CDR1 WNHNN and CDR2 SYGVQD (reference sequence). The V and J ends lost 2 bases and 7 bases, in that order; junction bases with no gene match: 5. This CDR3 spans 14 amino acids. The CDR3 reads CASSETGGEATQYF. CDR3 DNA: TGCGCCAGCAGTGAGACAGGGGGCGAGGCGACCCAGTACTTC.

The V gene is TRBV11-2, the J gene TRBJ1-2, with 7 bases identical to TRBD1. After removal of 5 bases from V and 4 bases from J, the junction contained 4 bases not matched to a gene. The CDR3 has 13 residues. CDR1 is SGHAT, CDR2 FQNNGV, per germline. CDR3 region: CASSPGQPYGYTF. The CDR3 nucleotides read TGTGCCAGCAGCCCGGGACAGCCCTATGGCTACACCTTC.

This clone was recorded once. This chain uses TRBV20-1 with TRBJ1-2, with 7 bases aligning to TRBD1. Losses at the gene ends were 3 bases for V and 4 bases for J; bases not matched to a gene: 8. The CDR3 consists of 14 residues. Germline values: CDR1 DFQATT, CDR2 SNEGSKA (reference sequence). In DNA, the CDR3 is TGCAGTGCTAGTTTAGGGGGCGACTCCTATGGCTACACCTTC. It yields the protein CSASLGGDSYGYTF.

The V gene is TRBV3-1 (or the pseudogene TRBV3-2), the J gene TRBJ1-5; D is unresolved. Germline CDR1 and CDR2: LGHDT and YNNKEL (reference sequence). The CDR3 extends over 13 amino acids. V lost 5 bases and J 0 bases, leaving 5 bases between the germline ends. CDR3 residues: CASSFYSNQPQHF. The DNA for the CDR3 is TGTGCCAGCAGCTTCTATAGCAATCAGCCCCAGCATTTT.

The rearrangement uses TRBV19 and TRBJ1-1, with a tentative D call TRBD1 (6 bases). V was pared by 3 bases and J by 5 bases, with 13 bases between. Germline CDR1 reads LNHDA; CDR2 reads SQIVND (reference sequence). This CDR3 region has 14 residues. CDR3 in DNA: TGTGCCAGTAGTATGATAGGGGGAGGGACTGAAGCTTTCTTT. Translation gives CASSMIGGGTEAFF.

This clone was observed a single time. This chain uses TRBV7-2 with TRBJ1-2, with 8 nucleotides matching TRBD1. Germline CDR1 and CDR2: SGHTA and FQGNSA. V shed 5 bases and J 4 bases; nucleotides not matched to a gene: 15. This CDR3 region has 17 residues. The CDR3 bases are TGTGCCAGCAGCCGTGTGTCCGGACAGGGTCGGATCTATGGCTACACCTTC. Translating gives CASSRVSGQGRIYGYTF.

The chain combines TRBV6-5 with TRBJ2-5, with 11 bases identical to TRBD2. Germline CDR1 reads MNHEY; CDR2 reads SVGAGI. V dropped 6 bases and J dropped 5; count of bases not matched to a gene: 8. The CDR3 is made up of 15 amino acids. In nucleotides, the CDR3 is TGTGCCAGCAGAGTTAGCGGGGGGGAAGATGAGACCCAGTACTTC. It yields the protein CASRVSGGEDETQYF.

The rearrangement links TRBV28 to TRBJ2-3; 11 bases line up with TRBD2. This CDR3 contains 18 residues. V was clipped by 2 bases and J by 4 bases; unmatched bases: 11. The germline V gene encodes CDR1 MDHEN and CDR2 SYDVKM. The CDR3: CASSLRRDSGGAPDTQYF. CDR3 coding DNA: TGTGCCAGCAGTTTAAGACGGGATAGCGGGGGGGCTCCAGATACGCAGTATTTT.